This is a list of T cell receptor beta chains from one sample in a study of regulatory T cells in long-lasting Graves disease. TCRdb independently ran MiXCR on the multiplex PCR reads; one entry per CDR3 protein. The table lists around 250,000 distinct CDR3 sequences, around 18% of them singletons, with about 14% in the top ten. This sample was also put to use in a study of T cells in Graves' hyperthyroidism and ophthalmopathy.

Sequences were derived from peripheral blood mononuclear cells (PBMCs), sampled at new diagnosis, from a patient treated with antithyroid drugs. These receptors were taken from a woman in her twenties or thirties with Graves disease. Each CDR3 is given with its conserved first and last residue. A D gene is named only where the DNA matches it firmly. The size field is filled for only some rows; it gives once, few, many or a size class.

j_gene	v_gene	abundance	d_gene	CDR3aa	CDR3nt
TRBJ1-1	TRBV7-9	few	NA	CASSFDRLNTEAFF	TGTGCCAGCAGCTTCGACAGACTGAACACTGAAGCTTTCTTT
TRBJ2-3	TRBV2	many	NA	CASSASRTSTDTQYF	TGTGCCAGCAGTGCCTCCCGAACCAGCACAGATACGCAGTATTTT
TRBJ1-6	TRBV2	NA	TRBD1	CASRWGTGALNSPLHF	TGTGCCAGCAGGTGGGGGACAGGGGCTCTTAATTCACCCCTCCACTTT
TRBJ2-5	TRBV20-1	many	NA	CSARGSKQETQYF	TGCAGTGCTAGAGGCAGTAAACAAGAGACCCAGTACTTC
TRBJ2-1	TRBV25-1	NA	NA	CASSEYHGRENEQFF	TGTGCCAGCAGTGAATACCACGGGAGAGAAAATGAGCAGTTCTTC
TRBJ2-1	TRBV6-2/TRBV6-3	many	TRBD1	CASSEIGQGTYNEQFF	TGTGCCAGCAGTGAAATAGGACAGGGCACCTACAATGAGCAGTTCTTC
TRBJ2-5	TRBV2	NA	TRBD2	CASTGTSGAQETQYF	TGTGCCAGCACCGGGACTAGCGGGGCCCAAGAGACCCAGTACTTC
TRBJ1-1	TRBV5-1	many	NA	CASRALLNTEAFF	TGCGCCAGCAGGGCACTCTTGAACACTGAAGCTTTCTTT
TRBJ2-1	TRBV3-1	many	TRBD2	CASRSGGKYNEQFF	TGTGCCAGCCGTAGCGGGGGGAAATACAATGAGCAGTTCTTC
TRBJ2-7	TRBV20-1	many	TRBD1	CSAKGDRSYEQYF	TGCAGTGCTAAGGGGGACAGATCCTACGAGCAGTACTTC
TRBJ1-1	TRBV7-9	many	NA	CASSPGSEAFF	TGTGCCAGCAGCCCAGGGTCTGAAGCTTTCTTT
TRBJ2-1	TRBV4-2	many	TRBD2	CASSQGGTKYNEQFF	TGTGCCAGCAGCCAAGGGGGGACTAAATACAATGAGCAGTTCTTC
TRBJ2-7	TRBV19	many	NA	CASTPSTGNPYEQYF	TGTGCCAGCACCCCCTCAACAGGAAACCCCTACGAGCAGTACTTC
TRBJ2-3	TRBV20-1	many	TRBD1	CSATPGQRTDTQYF	TGCAGTGCTACTCCGGGACAGCGCACAGATACGCAGTATTTT
TRBJ1-1	TRBV6-1	many	NA	CASTADTKNTEAFF	TGTGCCAGCACTGCCGACACCAAGAACACTGAAGCTTTCTTT
TRBJ1-6	TRBV4-2	NA	TRBD1	CASSEGGQGNSPLHF	TGTGCCAGCAGCGAAGGGGGACAGGGCAATTCACCCCTCCACTTT
TRBJ2-7	TRBV20-1	many	TRBD2	CSAVTSGGAVSHEQYF	TGCAGTGCTGTGACTAGCGGGGGGGCAGTCTCCCACGAGCAGTACTTC
TRBJ2-3	TRBV5-1	many	NA	CASSSPPPGTDTQYF	TGCGCCAGCAGTTCCCCCCCCCCAGGCACAGATACGCAGTATTTT
TRBJ2-5	TRBV20-1	many	NA	CSAPMSRTVQETQYF	TGCAGTGCACCTATGAGTCGGACCGTCCAAGAGACCCAGTACTTC
TRBJ2-2	TRBV18	few	NA	CASSSSVPRETGELFF	TGTGCCAGCTCATCCTCGGTACCCCGAGAAACCGGGGAGCTGTTTTTT
TRBJ2-1	TRBV28	many	NA	CASSPPSSYNEQFF	TGTGCCAGCAGTCCCCCGAGCTCCTACAATGAGCAGTTCTTC
TRBJ1-2	TRBV7-9	many	NA	CASSLESFSGYTF	TGTGCCAGCAGCTTAGAATCGTTTTCCGGCTACACCTTC
TRBJ2-6	TRBV12-3/TRBV12-4	many	NA	CASRAFASGANVLTF	TGTGCCAGCAGGGCTTTCGCCTCTGGGGCCAACGTCCTGACTTTC
TRBJ1-2	TRBV13	large	NA	CASSSPARVRDYGYTF	TGTGCCAGCAGCTCCCCAGCCAGGGTAAGGGACTATGGCTACACCTTC
TRBJ2-1	TRBV6-5	many	TRBD2	CASSLGLAGGRWSYNEQFF	TGTGCCAGCAGTTTGGGACTAGCGGGGGGGCGCTGGTCCTACAATGAGCAGTTCTTC
TRBJ1-1	TRBV20-1	many	NA	CSASSYTEAFF	TGCAGTGCTAGCAGCTATACTGAAGCTTTCTTT
TRBJ2-7	TRBV7-9	many	NA	CASSLLGNYEQYF	TGTGCCAGCAGCTTACTGGGAAACTACGAGCAGTACTTC